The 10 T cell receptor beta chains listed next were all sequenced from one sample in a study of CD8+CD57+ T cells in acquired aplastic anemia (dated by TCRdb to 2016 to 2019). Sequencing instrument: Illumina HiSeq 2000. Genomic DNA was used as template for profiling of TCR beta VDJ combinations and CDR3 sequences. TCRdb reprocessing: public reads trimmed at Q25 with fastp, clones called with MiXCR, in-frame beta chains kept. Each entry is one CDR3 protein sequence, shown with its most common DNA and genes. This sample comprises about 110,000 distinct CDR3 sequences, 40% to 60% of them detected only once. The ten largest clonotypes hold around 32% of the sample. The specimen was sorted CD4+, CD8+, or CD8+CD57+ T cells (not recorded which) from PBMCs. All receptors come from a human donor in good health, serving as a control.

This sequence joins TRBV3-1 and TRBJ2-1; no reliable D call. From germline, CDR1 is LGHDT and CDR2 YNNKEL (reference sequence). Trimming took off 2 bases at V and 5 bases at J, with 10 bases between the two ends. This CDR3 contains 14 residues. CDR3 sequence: CASSQIYDNNEQFF. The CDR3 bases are TGTGCCAGCAGCCAAATATACGATAACAATGAGCAGTTCTTC.

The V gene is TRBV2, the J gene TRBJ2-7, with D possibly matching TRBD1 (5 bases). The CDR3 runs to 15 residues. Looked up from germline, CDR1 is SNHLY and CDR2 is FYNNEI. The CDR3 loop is CPITKMLGPSSEQYF. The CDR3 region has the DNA TGTCCCATCACCAAAATGCTGGGGCCAAGTTCGGAGCAGTACTTC.

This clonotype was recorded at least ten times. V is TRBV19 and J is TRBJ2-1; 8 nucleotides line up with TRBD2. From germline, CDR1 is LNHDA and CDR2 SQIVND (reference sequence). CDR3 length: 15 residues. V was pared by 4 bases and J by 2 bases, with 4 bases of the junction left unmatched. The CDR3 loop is CASSTSGGAYNEQFF. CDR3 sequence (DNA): TGTGCCAGTAGTACCTCGGGGGGGGCCTACAATGAGCAGTTCTTC. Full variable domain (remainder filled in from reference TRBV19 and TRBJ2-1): DGGITQSPKYLFRKEGQNVTLSCEQNLNHDAMYWYRQDPGQGLRLIYYSQIVNDFQKGDIAEGYSVSREKKESFPLTVTSAQKNPTAFYLCASSTSGGAYNEQFFGPGTRLTVL.

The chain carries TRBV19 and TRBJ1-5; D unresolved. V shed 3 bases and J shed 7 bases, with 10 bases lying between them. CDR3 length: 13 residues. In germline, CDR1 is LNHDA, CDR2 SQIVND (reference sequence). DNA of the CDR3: TGTGCCAGTAGTATTTTCGCAGTACAGCCCCAGCATTTT. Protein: CASSIFAVQPQHF.

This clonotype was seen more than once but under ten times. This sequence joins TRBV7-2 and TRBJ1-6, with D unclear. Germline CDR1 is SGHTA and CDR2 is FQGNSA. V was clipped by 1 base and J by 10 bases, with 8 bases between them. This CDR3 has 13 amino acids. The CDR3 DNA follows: TGTGCCAGCAGCTTAGGGGCCGCGTCACCCCTCCACTTT. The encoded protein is CASSLGAASPLHF.

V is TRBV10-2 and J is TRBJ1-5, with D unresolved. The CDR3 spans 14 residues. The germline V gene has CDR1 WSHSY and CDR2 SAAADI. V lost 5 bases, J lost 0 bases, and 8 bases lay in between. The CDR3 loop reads CASSQYDSNQPQHF. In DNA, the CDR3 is TGCGCCAGCAGTCAGTACGATAGCAATCAGCCCCAGCATTTT.

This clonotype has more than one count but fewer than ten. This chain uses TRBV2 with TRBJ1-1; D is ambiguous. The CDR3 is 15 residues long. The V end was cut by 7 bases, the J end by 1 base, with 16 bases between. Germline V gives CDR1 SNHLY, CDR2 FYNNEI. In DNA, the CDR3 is TGTGCCAGCAACCTAGGCACCCTGCGGAACACTGAAGCTTTCTTT. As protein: CASNLGTLRNTEAFF.

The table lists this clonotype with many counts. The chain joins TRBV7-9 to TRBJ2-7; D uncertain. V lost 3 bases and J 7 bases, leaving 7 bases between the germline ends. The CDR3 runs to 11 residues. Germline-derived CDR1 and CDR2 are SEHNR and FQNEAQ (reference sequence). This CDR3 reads CASSFDPEQYF. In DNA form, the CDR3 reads TGTGCCAGCAGCTTTGACCCTGAGCAGTACTTC.

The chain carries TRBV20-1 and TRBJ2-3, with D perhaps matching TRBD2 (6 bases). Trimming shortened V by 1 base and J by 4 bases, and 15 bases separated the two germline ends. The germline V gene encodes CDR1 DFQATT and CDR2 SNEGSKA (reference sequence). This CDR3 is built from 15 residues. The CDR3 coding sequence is TGCAGTGCTAGAGCGGAGCGGGCTGCGGCAGATACGCAGTATTTT. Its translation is CSARAERAAADTQYF.

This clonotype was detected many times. CDR3 loop: CASTEAGGGYGYTF. The DNA of the CDR3 is TGTGCCAGCACCGAGGCAGGGGGCGGCTATGGCTACACCTTC. The rearrangement joins TRBV7-2 to TRBJ1-2, with 8 bases lining up with TRBD1. Germline-derived CDR1 and CDR2 are SGHTA and FQGNSA. CDR3 size: 14 residues. Trimming at V came to 7 bases and at J to 4 bases, leaving 8 bases not matched to a gene.